Below, 22 T cell receptor beta chains from the same sample are listed, as sequenced in a study of blood T cell repertoires in COVID-19. The data were produced by immunoSEQ multiplex PCR, yet TCRdb's version contains in-frame clones alone and is incomplete. Here the sample spans over 200,000 clones, around four fifths being singletons. Sequenced material: peripheral blood. The receptors were gathered from a woman in her sixties or seventies with active or convalescent COVID-19.

V and J are TRBV11-1 and TRBJ2-7; D perhaps matches TRBD1 (7 bases). CDR3 length: 14 amino acids. V shed 5 bases and J shed 2 bases, with 13 bases lying between them. Germline V CDR1 and CDR2: SGHAT, FQDESV (reference sequence). CDR3 in DNA: TGTGCCAGCAGCGCGCAGGGGGAGGCCTACGAGCAGTACTTC. Translated, it gives CASSAQGEAYEQYF.

About this clone: Other nucleotide sequences from this sample produce the same CDR3. CDR3 loop: CASSAWGAGELFF. Here the CDR3 DNA reads TGTGCCAGCAGCGCCTGGGGGGCCGGGGAGCTGTTTTTT. The rearrangement links TRBV27 to TRBJ2-2; D may be TRBD2 (6 bases). Trimming took off 6 bases at V and 6 bases at J, with 11 bases between the two ends. The length of the CDR3 is 13 residues. Germline lookup yields CDR1 MNHEY and CDR2 SMNVEV (reference sequence).

The rearrangement links TRBV10-3 to TRBJ2-2; TRBD2 might be the D (6 bases). The CDR3 loop spans 12 amino acids. The germline gives CDR1 ENHRY, CDR2 SYGVKD. The V and J ends lost 5 bases and 7 bases respectively, with 8 bases between them. Here the CDR3 reads CAISKTSGELFF. The CDR3 coding sequence is TGTGCCATCAGTAAGACTAGCGGGGAGCTGTTTTTT.

The chain has TRBV28 and TRBJ2-1, with 7 bases matching TRBD2. Trimming at V came to 7 bases and at J to 9 bases, leaving 12 bases not matched to a gene. CDR3 size: 14 residues. Looked up from germline, CDR1 is MDHEN and CDR2 is SYDVKM. CDR3 coding DNA: TGTGCCAGCATCTCCGGGACCCCGGGGGGTGAGCAGTTCTTC. It translates to CASISGTPGGEQFF.

The V gene is TRBV7-8, the J gene TRBJ1-5; 7 nucleotides agree with TRBD1. The CDR3 loop spans 15 amino acids. Germline values: CDR1 SGHVS, CDR2 FQNEAQ. J was trimmed by 14 bases and V by 1 base; bases with no gene match: 14. CDR3 in DNA: TGTGCCAGCAGCTTAGGCGGACAGGTCTCGGGGTTTGAGCATTTT. It is translated as CASSLGGQVSGFEHF.

This clone was seen more than once but under ten times. The rearrangement joins TRBV5-1 to TRBJ2-1; TRBD1 matches at 12 bases. The CDR3 totals 17 residues. CDR1 SGHRS and CDR2 YFSETQ come from the germline V gene. V lost 4 bases and J lost 4; bases outside the gene matches: 9. In DNA, the CDR3 is TGCGCCAGCAGCCCGCTGGGACAGGGGGCGAGTTACAATGAGCAGTTCTTC. Protein: CASSPLGQGASYNEQFF.

CDR3 in DNA: TGTGCCAGTAGTATTTATCCCGGAGCAAACACTGAAGCTTTCTTT. Its protein is CASSIYPGANTEAFF. The chain recombines TRBV19 with TRBJ1-1; D unresolved. Germline CDR1 and CDR2: LNHDA and SQIVND (reference sequence). The V and J ends lost 3 bases and 2 bases respectively, with 13 bases between them. The CDR3 runs 15 residues.

This clone has a handful of counts. DNA for the CDR3: TGCAGCGTTGAAGGACAGGCGAACACTGAAGCTTTCTTT. It encodes CSVEGQANTEAFF. The gene calls are TRBV29-1 and TRBJ1-1; D is perhaps TRBD1 (6 bases). Trimming took off 1 base at V and 1 base at J, with 7 bases between the two ends. The CDR3 covers 13 residues. CDR1 is SQVTM and CDR2 is ANQGSEA in the germline V gene. Full variable domain (outside the CDR3, taken from reference TRBV29-1 and TRBJ1-1): SAVISQKPSRDICQRGTSLTIQCQVDSQVTMMFWYRQQPGQSLTLIATANQGSEATYESGFVIDKFPISRPNLTFSTLTVSNMSPEDSSIYLCSVEGQANTEAFFGQGTRLTVV.

The V and J genes are TRBV6-5 and TRBJ2-7; D unclear. Trimming shortened V by 0 bases and J by 2 bases, and 14 bases separated the two germline ends. Germline CDR1 reads MNHEY; CDR2 reads SVGAGI. The CDR3 loop spans 16 amino acids. The CDR3 DNA sequence: TGTGCCAGCAGTTACTCGCCCATGCGGCACCCCTACGAGCAGTACTTC. This encodes CASSYSPMRHPYEQYF.

This rearrangement joins TRBV28 to TRBJ2-2, with D perhaps matching TRBD2 (6 bases). Germline V gene data show CDR1 as MDHEN and CDR2 as SYDVKM. The CDR3 spans 15 residues. The ends were cut back, 2 bases at V and 0 bases at J, with 7 bases in the middle. In DNA form, the CDR3 reads TGTGCCAGCAGTTTAGCTAGCGCGAACACCGGGGAGCTGTTTTTT. This encodes CASSLASANTGELFF.

The chain links TRBV29-1 to TRBJ2-5; 7 bases agree with TRBD2. Germline V gene data show CDR1 as SQVTM and CDR2 as ANQGSEA. The CDR3 is 12 amino acids. The V and J ends lost 3 bases and 7 bases, in that order; junction bases with no gene match: 5. CDR3 nucleotide sequence: TGCAGCGTTGAGGGACCGGGGGGGACCCAGTACTTC. This sequence encodes CSVEGPGGTQYF.

The V gene is TRBV12-3 or TRBV12-4, the J gene TRBJ1-5, with a tentative D call TRBD1 (5 bases). The CDR3 contains 13 residues. V was trimmed by 5 bases and J by 2 bases, leaving 7 bases between them. The CDR3 bases are TGTGCCAGCAGTCCCAGGGGCAATCAGCCCCAGCATTTT. It yields the protein CASSPRGNQPQHF.

The chain recombines TRBV5-1 with TRBJ2-3, with 10 bases that match TRBD2. The V gene's germline CDR1 is SGHRS and CDR2 YFSETQ. V shed 3 bases, J shed 2 bases, and the junction held 6 bases outside the gene matches. CDR3 length equals 16 residues. The CDR3 is CASSSGLAASTDTQYF. For the CDR3, the DNA is TGCGCCAGCAGCTCCGGACTAGCGGCCTCCACAGATACGCAGTATTTT.

The V gene is TRBV7-9, the J gene TRBJ1-1, with D hard to call. CDR3 length: 14 amino acids. V was trimmed by 6 bases and J by 6 bases, leaving 17 bases between them. The germline V gene encodes CDR1 SEHNR and CDR2 FQNEAQ (reference sequence). The CDR3 sequence: CASSFGLVGAEAFF. The DNA for the CDR3 is TGTGCCAGCAGTTTTGGCCTGGTCGGGGCTGAAGCTTTCTTT. The full variable domain, its missing parts supplied by reference TRBV7-9 and TRBJ1-1, is DTGVSQNPRHKITKRGQNVTFRCDPISEHNRLYWYRQTLGQGPEFLTYFQNEAQLEKSRLLSDRFSAERPKGSFSTLEIQRTEQGDSAMYLCASSFGLVGAEAFFGQGTRLTVV.

This clone occurred once. The rearrangement links TRBV2 to TRBJ2-1, with D perhaps TRBD2 (5 bases). CDR3 length equals 13 residues. Germline-derived CDR1 and CDR2 are SNHLY and FYNNEI. V lost 8 bases to trimming and J lost 5 bases, with 13 bases between them. The DNA of the CDR3 is TGTGCCAGCGAGACGGAGGTCGACAATGAGCAGTTCTTC. Its protein is CASETEVDNEQFF.

This clone has more than one count but fewer than ten. The gene calls are TRBV6-5 and TRBJ2-3; D may be TRBD2 (5 bases). This CDR3 region has 13 residues. The germline gives CDR1 MNHEY, CDR2 SVGAGI. V was cut by 4 bases and J by 6 bases, with 11 bases left in between. For the CDR3, the DNA is TGTGCCAGCAGTTTAATGGCGGGTGATACGCAGTATTTT. The encoded protein is CASSLMAGDTQYF.

The chain recombines TRBV27 with TRBJ2-5; 9 bases fit TRBD2. Germline V gene data show CDR1 as MNHEY and CDR2 as SMNVEV (reference sequence). The junction had 19 bases not matched to a gene; V was cut back by 3 bases and J by 2 bases. The CDR3 totals 20 residues. The CDR3 DNA follows: TGTGCCAGCAGTTTGCTGAGAGCTTCAGATGGACTAGCGTTACAAGAGACCCAGTACTTC. It translates to CASSLLRASDGLALQETQYF.

The V gene is TRBV5-4, the J gene TRBJ2-5; 12 bases are shared with TRBD2. The CDR3 runs 16 residues. The ends lost 4 bases at V and 2 bases at J; junction bases unmatched: 6. Germline CDR1 SGHNT, CDR2 YYREEE (reference sequence). The CDR3 loop reads CASSLGTSGLQETQYF. CDR3 DNA sequence: TGTGCCAGCAGCCTAGGGACTAGCGGGCTGCAAGAGACCCAGTACTTC. The complete variable domain, with remaining parts taken from reference TRBV5-4 and TRBJ2-5, reads ETGVTQSPTHLIKTRGQQVTLRCSSQSGHNTVSWYQQALGQGPQFIFQYYREEENGRGNFPPRFSGLQFPNYSSELNVNALELDDSALYLCASSLGTSGLQETQYFGPGTRLLVL.

The chain employs TRBV7-2 and TRBJ2-3; unclear D gene. V was cut by 6 bases and J by 4 bases, with 8 bases left in between. In germline, CDR1 is SGHTA, CDR2 FQGNSA. The CDR3 spans 12 residues. In nucleotides, the CDR3 is TGTGCCAGCAGTGCCTATTCAGATACGCAGTATTTT. This encodes CASSAYSDTQYF.

This clone was detected only once. The chain has TRBV4-3 and TRBJ2-6; 9 bases align to TRBD1. This CDR3 spans 20 amino acids. The trim removed 0 bases at V and 0 bases at J, leaving 9 bases unmatched. The germline gives CDR1 LGHNA, CDR2 YSLEER. The CDR3 sequence is CASSQDWTGAYGSGANVLTF. DNA for the CDR3: TGCGCCAGCAGCCAAGATTGGACAGGGGCCTATGGCTCTGGGGCCAACGTCCTGACTTTC.

V and J are TRBV5-1 and TRBJ2-2; TRBD1 matches at 7 bases. The CDR3 has 16 amino acids. V gave up 5 bases and J gave up 0 bases; unmatched junction bases: 7. CDR1 and CDR2 (germline): SGHRS, YFSETQ. CDR3 in amino acids: CASRLSGTANTGELFF. Written as DNA, the CDR3 is TGCGCCAGCAGACTATCAGGGACAGCGAACACCGGGGAGCTGTTTTTT.

The rearrangement joins TRBV4-3 to TRBJ1-5; D is undetermined. This CDR3 contains 14 residues. The germline V gene encodes CDR1 LGHNA and CDR2 YSLEER. Trimming took off 2 bases at V and 6 bases at J, with 11 bases between the two ends. The CDR3 is CASSQRAEGQPQHF. The CDR3 nucleotides read TGCGCCAGCAGCCAACGGGCTGAGGGTCAGCCCCAGCATTTT.